This is a list of T cell receptor beta chains from one sample in a study of T cell responses to AZD1222 COVID-19 vaccine. Only in-frame clones appear in the TCRdb table, and some are missing; sequencing was by immunoSEQ multiplex PCR. The repertoire has 130,000 or so clones, over 85% of them found once; the top ten carry roughly 5.9%. Sequencing used peripheral blood, obtained on day 0 of AZD1222 vaccination. Receptor source: an adult in good health. CDR3s leave out the opening cysteine and the closing phenylalanine or tryptophan. Where a row states a size, it is once, few, many or the class of an expanded clone; other rows omit it.

v_call	clone_size	j_call	cdr3_aa
TRBV5-6	.	TRBJ1-3	ASSLTGIGNTIY
TRBV30	.	TRBJ2-7	AWGKGQGLPYEQY
TRBV2	.	TRBJ1-5	ASSEALWDSNNQPQH
TRBV4-1	.	TRBJ2-2	ASSQGGVGLANTGELF
TRBV7-2	.	TRBJ2-1	ASSLVQGGVSSYNEQF
TRBV27	.	TRBJ2-4	ASSLGGMAKNIQY
TRBV27	.	TRBJ1-4	ASKLRSANEKLF
TRBV5-1	.	TRBJ2-2	ASRRTDMNTGELF
TRBV18	.	TRBJ1-4	ASSKDSFEKLF
TRBV6-1	.	TRBJ2-3	ASSEEGPRTDTQY
TRBV11-2	.	TRBJ2-5	ASSFEGETQY
TRBV3-1/TRBV3-2	once	TRBJ2-3	ASSRRLAGGTDTQY
TRBV19	.	TRBJ1-5	ASRVGNQPQH
TRBV7-2	.	TRBJ2-7	ASSAPLGLALREQY
TRBV6-5	.	TRBJ2-3	ASRWASGTTDTQY
TRBV12-3/TRBV12-4	once	TRBJ2-5	ASSTGLGVTQY
TRBV2	once	TRBJ1-1	ASRGDRNTEAF
TRBV23-1	.	TRBJ1-5	ASSQSRQGVQPQH
TRBV7-9	.	TRBJ1-6	ASSPGTVQFNSPLH
TRBV15	.	TRBJ2-7	ATSTGQVYEQY
TRBV5-1	.	TRBJ2-4	ASSIARVGDIQY
TRBV28	.	TRBJ1-1	ACGSKGWNTEAF
TRBV30	once	TRBJ2-7	AWTTAYEQY
TRBV28	once	TRBJ1-4	ASSARDEKLF
TRBV6-2/TRBV6-3	.	TRBJ2-1	ASSYSSPGLGNNYNEQF
TRBV6-1	.	TRBJ2-1	ASSEQGFYNEQF
TRBV19	.	TRBJ1-4	ASSISGVPEKLF
TRBV28	.	TRBJ2-3	ASVSPLPVHTQY
TRBV27	.	TRBJ1-2	AVRGINYGYT
TRBV7-9	.	TRBJ2-7	ASSSTNAGQSSYEQY
TRBV6-5	.	TRBJ1-1	ASSYSYRGNTEAF
TRBV28	.	TRBJ2-3	ASSLSQTGTDTQY
TRBV5-1	.	TRBJ2-7	ASSYSASGTLYEQY
TRBV7-2	.	TRBJ1-1	ASSNRVLNTEAF
TRBV6-5	.	TRBJ1-2	ASRSGGASPGYT
TRBV9	.	TRBJ2-7	ASRLAGGGLHEQY
TRBV11-2	.	TRBJ1-2	ASLTGGGYT
TRBV18	.	TRBJ1-4	ASSPNRRQGSDEKLF
TRBV5-4	.	TRBJ2-7	ASSLAGLAGVSEQY
TRBV9	.	TRBJ2-2	ASSPRTRDTGELF
TRBV7-9	.	TRBJ1-1	ASSLALGIKPEAF
TRBV3-1/TRBV3-2	.	TRBJ2-3	ASSQVRGGLLTDTQY
TRBV7-9	.	TRBJ2-7	ASSRGLRTDRSSYEQY
TRBV7-9	.	TRBJ1-1	ASRLTRSGHLRRDTEAF
TRBV5-4	.	TRBJ2-1	ASSLAGVANEQF